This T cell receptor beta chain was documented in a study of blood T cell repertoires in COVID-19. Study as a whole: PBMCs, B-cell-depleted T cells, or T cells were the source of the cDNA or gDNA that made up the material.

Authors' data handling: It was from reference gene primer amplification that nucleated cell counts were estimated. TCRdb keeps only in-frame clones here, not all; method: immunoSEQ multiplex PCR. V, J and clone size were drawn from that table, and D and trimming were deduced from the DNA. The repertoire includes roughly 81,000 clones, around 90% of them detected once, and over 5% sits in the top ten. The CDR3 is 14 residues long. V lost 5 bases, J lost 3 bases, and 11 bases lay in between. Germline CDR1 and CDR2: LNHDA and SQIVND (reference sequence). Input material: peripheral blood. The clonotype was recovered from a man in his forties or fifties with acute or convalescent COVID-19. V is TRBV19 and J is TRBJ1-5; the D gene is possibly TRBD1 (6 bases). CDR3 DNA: TGTGCCAGTAGTCCCACAGGGCCCAATCAGCCCCAGCATTTT. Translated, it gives CASSPTGPNQPQHF.